The 2 T cell receptor beta chains below were found in one sample sequenced in a study of cytotoxic CD8 clonotypes in ibrutinib-treated CLL. Using immunoSEQ multiplex PCR, the repertoire was profiled, and TCRdb retains in-frame clones only, with some absent. This table holds about 24,000 clones, approximately 71% found once. The sequencing used PBMCs, collected after 12 months of ibrutinib treatment. The source is a human donor with chronic lymphocytic leukemia.

This chain joins TRBV7-2 and TRBJ2-7; no reliable D call. The CDR3 is 13 residues long. With 4 bases removed from V and 2 bases from J, the gap between germline ends came to 9 bases. Germline V gives CDR1 SGHTA, CDR2 FQGNSA. This chain's CDR3 is CASSSGRAYEQYF. DNA for the CDR3: TGTGCCAGCAGCTCTGGACGGGCCTACGAGCAGTACTTC.

This clone appeared a few times. This sequence joins TRBV7-3 and TRBJ2-7, with D hard to call. CDR3 length equals 11 residues. Germline CDR1 reads SGHTA; CDR2 reads FQGTGA. Trimming pared 2 bases from V and 5 bases from J, leaving 4 bases between. CDR3: CASSLVHEQYF. CDR3 in DNA: TGTGCCAGCAGCTTAGTCCACGAGCAGTACTTC.